This T cell receptor (beta chain) is drawn from a study of cytomegalovirus exposure and HLA in healthy donors. Looked up from germline, CDR1 is SNHLY and CDR2 is FYNNEI. Trimming removed 7 bases from V and 1 base from J, with 10 bases in between. The CDR3 is 14 residues long. PCR involved 60 Vbeta and 13 Jbeta primers. Produced via immunoSEQ multiplex PCR; TCRdb's table is partial and in-frame only. The table shows 100,000 to 150,000 clones, with about 10% occurring only once. Sampled while nominally healthy, donors likely had unrecorded immune exposures. The V and J genes are TRBV2 and TRBJ2-2; a weak D match, TRBD1 (6 bases). The specimen was PBMCs. This clonotype was sampled from a woman between 18 and 30 years old in good health and CMV-seropositive. The CDR3 reads CASKRTENTGELFF. CDR3 DNA sequence: TGTGCCAGCAAAAGGACAGAGAACACCGGGGAGCTGTTTTTT.